Only a few counts were recorded for the clone carrying this TCR beta chain. Its antigen is unknown. For the second PCR, which ran for roughly 6 to 12 cycles, a sample-barcoded 5' primer and a J-beta primer mix were used. TCRdb reanalysed the 5' RACE reads using MiXCR and keeps one entry per CDR3 protein. The sample holds approximately 880,000 distinct CDR3 sequences, roughly 50% seen once. CDR3 length: 15 amino acids. V was clipped by 5 bases and J by 1 base, with 15 bases between them. CDR1 is MGHDK, CDR2 SYGVNS, per germline. Isolating PBMCs gave at least 6.5 million of these cells per sample. This entry is derived from a study of blood T cells in healthy people across ages. Study results and limitations: Naive CD4+ cells and diversity were both higher in long-lived donors than in aged donors. Unsorted PBMCs prevented conclusive naive versus antigen-experienced comparison.

The TCR comes from a man aged 30 to 45 in good health. This chain links TRBV25-1 with TRBJ2-7; D is possibly TRBD2 (6 bases). The sequenced material came from blood. The CDR3 bases are TGTGCCAGCAGTAGGCGTTCGGCGGGATCCTACGAGCAGTACTTC. Its protein product is CASSRRSAGSYEQYF.